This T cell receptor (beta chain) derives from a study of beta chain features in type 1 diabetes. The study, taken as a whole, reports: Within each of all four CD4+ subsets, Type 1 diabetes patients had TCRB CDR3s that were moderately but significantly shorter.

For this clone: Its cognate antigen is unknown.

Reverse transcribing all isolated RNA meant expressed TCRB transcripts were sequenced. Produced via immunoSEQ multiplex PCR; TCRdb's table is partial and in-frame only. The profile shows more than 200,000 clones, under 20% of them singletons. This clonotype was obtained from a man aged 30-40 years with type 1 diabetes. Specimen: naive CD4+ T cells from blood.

The CDR3 region is CAWSPLGWEGRSTGEQYF. CDR3 DNA: TGTGCCTGGAGTCCCTTGGGATGGGAAGGCAGGTCAACAGGCGAGCAGTACTTC. The chain recombines TRBV30 with TRBJ2-7, with D tentatively TRBD1 (5 bases). The CDR3 contains 18 residues. The germline gives CDR1 GTSNPN, CDR2 SVGIG (reference sequence). V dropped 2 bases and J dropped 6 bases, with 29 bases sitting between them.